This is a list of T cell receptor beta chains from one sample in a study of blood T cell repertoires in COVID-19. Using immunoSEQ multiplex PCR, the repertoire was profiled, and TCRdb retains in-frame clones only, with some absent. The table includes some 150,000 clones, 85% to 90% detected once. Sequencing input: peripheral blood. Every receptor here comes from a woman aged 55-75 years with active COVID-19. Both conserved end residues are part of each CDR3. The D gene is left open where the match is weak. Part of the rows lack a size; the others show once, few, many or a class for expanded clones.

j_call: TRBJ1-1; v_call: TRBV15; cdr3_length: 17; d_call: NA; clone_size: NA; cdr3_aa: CATSSHLTGWGNTEAFF; cdr3_nt: TGTGCCACCAGCAGCCATCTTACAGGGTGGGGGAACACTGAAGCTTTCTTT
j_call: TRBJ1-5; v_call: TRBV5-5; cdr3_length: 18; d_call: NA; clone_size: once; cdr3_aa: CASSPEPDRIYSNQPQHF; cdr3_nt: TGTGCCAGCAGCCCGGAACCGGACAGAATTTATAGCAATCAGCCCCAGCATTTT
j_call: TRBJ1-4; v_call: TRBV11-2; cdr3_length: 15; d_call: NA; clone_size: NA; cdr3_aa: CASSLGDTSREKLFF; cdr3_nt: TGTGCCAGCAGCTTAGGGGACACCAGTCGAGAAAAACTGTTTTTT
j_call: TRBJ1-6; v_call: TRBV7-8; cdr3_length: 20; d_call: TRBD1; clone_size: NA; cdr3_aa: CASSFPDRGSLSSYNSPLHF; cdr3_nt: TGTGCCAGCAGCTTCCCCGACAGGGGTTCTTTGAGCTCCTATAATTCACCCCTCCACTTT
j_call: TRBJ2-7; v_call: TRBV19; cdr3_length: 17; d_call: TRBD1; clone_size: NA; cdr3_aa: CASSTLPGQGRPYEQYF; cdr3_nt: TGTGCCAGTAGTACCCTTCCCGGACAGGGAAGGCCTTACGAGCAGTACTTC
j_call: TRBJ2-7; v_call: TRBV6-5; cdr3_length: 14; d_call: TRBD2; clone_size: NA; cdr3_aa: CASRPGLAGRDEYF; cdr3_nt: TGTGCCAGCAGGCCGGGACTAGCGGGGAGGGACGAGTACTTC
j_call: TRBJ1-4; v_call: TRBV5-1; cdr3_length: 15; d_call: TRBD1; clone_size: NA; cdr3_aa: CASSPQGGPNEKLFF; cdr3_nt: TGCGCCAGCAGCCCCCAAGGGGGCCCCAATGAAAAACTGTTTTTT
j_call: TRBJ1-1; v_call: TRBV5-1; cdr3_length: 11; d_call: NA; clone_size: NA; cdr3_aa: CASRVNTEAFF; cdr3_nt: TGCGCCAGCCGGGTGAACACTGAAGCTTTCTTT
j_call: TRBJ2-2; v_call: TRBV2; cdr3_length: 15; d_call: NA; clone_size: once; cdr3_aa: CASARGTANTGELFF; cdr3_nt: TGTGCCAGTGCCCGGGGGACAGCGAACACCGGGGAGCTGTTTTTT
j_call: TRBJ2-7; v_call: TRBV9; cdr3_length: 16; d_call: TRBD1; clone_size: once; cdr3_aa: CASSVGPGQGNYEQYF; cdr3_nt: TGTGCCAGCAGCGTAGGTCCTGGACAGGGGAACTACGAGCAGTACTTC
j_call: TRBJ2-5; v_call: TRBV7-2; cdr3_length: 15; d_call: TRBD1; clone_size: NA; cdr3_aa: CASSLGTGGAETQYF; cdr3_nt: TGTGCCAGCAGCCTCGGGACAGGGGGCGCGGAGACCCAGTACTTC
j_call: TRBJ2-7; v_call: TRBV28; cdr3_length: 16; d_call: TRBD2; clone_size: NA; cdr3_aa: CASSLMGLAGVYEQYF; cdr3_nt: TGTGCCAGCAGTTTAATGGGGCTAGCGGGAGTCTACGAGCAGTACTTC
j_call: TRBJ1-1; v_call: TRBV19; cdr3_length: 17; d_call: TRBD1; clone_size: NA; cdr3_aa: CASSITTWTGAHTEAFF; cdr3_nt: TGTGCCAGTAGTATAACTACATGGACAGGTGCTCACACTGAAGCTTTCTTT
j_call: TRBJ2-2; v_call: TRBV4-3; cdr3_length: 14; d_call: TRBD2; clone_size: NA; cdr3_aa: CASGLVTNTGELFF; cdr3_nt: TGCGCCAGCGGACTAGTCACGAACACCGGGGAGCTGTTTTTT
j_call: TRBJ2-1; v_call: TRBV5-6; cdr3_length: 16; d_call: NA; clone_size: NA; cdr3_aa: CASSLGQPFPYNEQFF; cdr3_nt: TGTGCCAGCAGCTTGGGACAGCCGTTCCCCTACAATGAGCAGTTCTTC
j_call: TRBJ1-4; v_call: TRBV7-6; cdr3_length: 17; d_call: TRBD1; clone_size: once; cdr3_aa: CASSPGQGASANEKLFF; cdr3_nt: TGTGCCAGCAGCCCGGGACAGGGGGCGTCGGCTAATGAAAAACTGTTTTTT
j_call: TRBJ2-6; v_call: TRBV5-4; cdr3_length: 20; d_call: NA; clone_size: NA; cdr3_aa: CASSPFIRMSSSSGANVLTF; cdr3_nt: TGTGCCAGCAGCCCCTTTATTCGCATGAGCTCAAGCTCTGGGGCCAACGTCCTGACTTTC
j_call: TRBJ2-7; v_call: TRBV18; cdr3_length: 14; d_call: NA; clone_size: NA; cdr3_aa: CASSPQGLWNEQYF; cdr3_nt: TGTGCCAGCTCACCACAGGGGCTATGGAACGAGCAGTACTTC
j_call: TRBJ1-2; v_call: TRBV20-1; cdr3_length: 10; d_call: NA; clone_size: NA; cdr3_aa: CSARTGGYTF; cdr3_nt: TGCAGTGCCAGAACCGGGGGCTACACCTTC
j_call: TRBJ2-7; v_call: TRBV5-8; cdr3_length: 16; d_call: TRBD2; clone_size: NA; cdr3_aa: CASSFGRLALTYEQYF; cdr3_nt: TGTGCCAGCAGCTTCGGTAGACTAGCGTTAACCTACGAGCAGTACTTC
j_call: TRBJ2-4; v_call: TRBV2; cdr3_length: 17; d_call: TRBD2; clone_size: many; cdr3_aa: CASIPGLAVLAKNIQYF; cdr3_nt: TGTGCCAGCATCCCGGGACTAGCGGTCCTAGCCAAAAACATTCAGTACTTC